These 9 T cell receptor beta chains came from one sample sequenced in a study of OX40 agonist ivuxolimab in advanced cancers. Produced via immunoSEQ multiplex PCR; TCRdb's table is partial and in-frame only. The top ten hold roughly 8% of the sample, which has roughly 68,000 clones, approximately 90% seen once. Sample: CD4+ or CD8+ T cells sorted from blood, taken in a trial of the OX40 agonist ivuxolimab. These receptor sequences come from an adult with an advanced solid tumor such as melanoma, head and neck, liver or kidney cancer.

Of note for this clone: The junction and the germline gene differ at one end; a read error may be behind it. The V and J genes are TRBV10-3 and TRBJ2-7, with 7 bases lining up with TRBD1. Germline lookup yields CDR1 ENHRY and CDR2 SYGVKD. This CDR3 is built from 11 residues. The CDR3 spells CATGTAYERYF. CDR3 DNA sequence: TGTGCCACCGGGACAGCCTACGAGCGGTACTTC.

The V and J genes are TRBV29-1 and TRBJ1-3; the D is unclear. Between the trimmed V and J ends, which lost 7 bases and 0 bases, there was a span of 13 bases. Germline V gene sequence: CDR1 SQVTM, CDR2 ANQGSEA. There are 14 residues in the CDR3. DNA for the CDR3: TGCAGCGCTGGTGGGCGTAGCTCTGGAAACACCATATATTTT. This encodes CSAGGRSSGNTIYF.

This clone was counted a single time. The CDR3, as DNA: TGTGCCAGCAGCCCTGGGACAGGAGATGAGACCCAGTACTTC. This translates into CASSPGTGDETQYF. The rearrangement uses TRBV7-6 and TRBJ2-5; 8 bases are a match to TRBD1. This CDR3 region has 14 residues. Germline loops: CDR1 SGHVS, CDR2 FNYEAQ. The V segment lost 5 bases and the J segment 5 bases; nucleotides outside the gene matches: 7.

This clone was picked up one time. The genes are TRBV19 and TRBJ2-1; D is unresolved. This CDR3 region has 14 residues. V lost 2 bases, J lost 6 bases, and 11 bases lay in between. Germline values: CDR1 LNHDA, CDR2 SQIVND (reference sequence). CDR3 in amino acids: CASSINHLRNEQFF. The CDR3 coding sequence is TGTGCCAGTAGTATAAATCATCTCCGCAATGAGCAGTTCTTC. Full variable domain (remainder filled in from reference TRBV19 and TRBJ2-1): DGGITQSPKYLFRKEGQNVTLSCEQNLNHDAMYWYRQDPGQGLRLIYYSQIVNDFQKGDIAEGYSVSREKKESFPLTVTSAQKNPTAFYLCASSINHLRNEQFFGPGTRLTVL.

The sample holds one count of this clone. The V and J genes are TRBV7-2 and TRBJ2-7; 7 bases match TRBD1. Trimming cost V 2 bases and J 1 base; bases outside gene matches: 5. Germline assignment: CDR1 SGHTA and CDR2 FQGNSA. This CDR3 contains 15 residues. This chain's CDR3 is CASSLPGTVSYEQYF. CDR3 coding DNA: TGTGCCAGCAGCTTACCGGGGACAGTATCCTACGAGCAGTACTTC.

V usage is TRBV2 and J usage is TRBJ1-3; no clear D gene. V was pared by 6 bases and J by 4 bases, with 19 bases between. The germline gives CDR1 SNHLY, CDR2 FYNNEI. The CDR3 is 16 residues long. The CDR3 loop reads CASSLSDPEAGNTIYF. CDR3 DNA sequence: TGTGCCAGCAGCCTATCGGACCCAGAAGCAGGAAACACCATATATTTT.

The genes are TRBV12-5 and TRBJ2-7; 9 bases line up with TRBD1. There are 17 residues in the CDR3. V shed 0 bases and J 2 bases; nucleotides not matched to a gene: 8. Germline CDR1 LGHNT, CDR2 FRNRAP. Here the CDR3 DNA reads TGTGCTAGTGGTTTGGTTACAGGGGGCACAGCGCCCTACGAGCAGTACTTC. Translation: CASGLVTGGTAPYEQYF.

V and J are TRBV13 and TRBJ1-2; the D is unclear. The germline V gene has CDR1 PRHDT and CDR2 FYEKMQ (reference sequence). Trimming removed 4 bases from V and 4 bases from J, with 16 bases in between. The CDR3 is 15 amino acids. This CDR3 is CASSSRTAPSYGYTF. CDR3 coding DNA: TGTGCCAGCAGCTCTCGGACGGCCCCCTCCTATGGCTACACCTTC.

CDR3 region: CASSQIGGSVTDTQYF. The CDR3 nucleotides read TGTGCCAGCAGCCAGATAGGGGGTAGCGTCACAGATACGCAGTATTTT. This sequence joins TRBV7-3 and TRBJ2-3; TRBD1 is a possible D gene (6 bases). The CDR3 totals 16 residues. Between the trimmed V and J ends, which lost 5 bases and 2 bases, there was a span of 17 bases. The germline V gene has CDR1 SGHTA and CDR2 FQGTGA.